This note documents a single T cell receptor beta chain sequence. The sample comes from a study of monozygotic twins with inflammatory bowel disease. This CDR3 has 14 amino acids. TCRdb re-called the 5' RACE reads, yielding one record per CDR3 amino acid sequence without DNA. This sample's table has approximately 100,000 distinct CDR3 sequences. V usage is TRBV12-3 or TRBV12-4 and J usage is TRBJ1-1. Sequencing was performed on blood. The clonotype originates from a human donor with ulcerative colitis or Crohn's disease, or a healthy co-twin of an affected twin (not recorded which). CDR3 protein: CASSPGLLNTEAFF.